The 10 T cell receptor beta chains presented below share a single source sample, sequenced in a study of T cells in women clearing cervical HPV infection. TCRdb keeps only in-frame clones here, not all; method: immunoSEQ multiplex PCR. The data show some 30,000 clones, and the top ten clones hold around 1.6%. Material: blood buffy coat. Receptors originate from a woman aged 18 to 69 with a cervical HPV16 infection that either progressed to CIN3+ or cleared (not recorded which).

In the case of this clone: The CDR3 extends 3 residues past the end of the read, so its final part is completed from the germline J gene. The chain uses TRBV28 and TRBJ1-1, with D unresolved. The CDR3 runs 12 residues. Germline lookup yields CDR1 MDHEN and CDR2 SYDVKM. Trimming removed 1 base at V and 4 bases at J, with 4 bases between. CDR3 sequence reads: CASSLYSTEAFF. Partial CDR3 DNA: TGTGCCAGCAGTTTATACAGCACTGAA.

Regarding this clone: The read finishes 3 residues shy of the CDR3 end, and the germline J gene is used to complete it. The chain joins TRBV20-1 to TRBJ2-3, with D possibly matching TRBD1 (7 bases). Per the germline V gene, CDR1 is DFQATT and CDR2 is SNEGSKA (reference sequence). This CDR3 is 17 amino acids long. V was cut by 0 bases and J by 2 bases, with 18 bases left in between. The DNA read from the CDR3 is TGCAGTGCTAGAGACATCAACAGGGGACTGTACACAGATACG. Protein: CSARDINRGLYTDT. The full CDR3 sequence reads CSARDINRGLYTDTQYF.

Details on this clone: Read sequence stops 3 residues before the CDR3 end, and the germline J gene provides the missing end. The chain is built from TRBV30 and TRBJ1-4, with D possibly TRBD1 on 5 matching bases. CDR1 is GTSNPN, CDR2 SVGIG, per germline (reference sequence). The CDR3 is 17 amino acids. The part of the CDR3 DNA that was read is TGTGCCTGGAGTGTACGGTCGAACAGGCCGACTGGGTCACCA. Translated: CAWSVRSNRPTGSP. From start to end, the CDR3 is CAWSVRSNRPTGSPLFF.

Of note for this clone: With the read ending 3 residues before the CDR3 end, the germline J gene is used to fill in that end. The sample holds other DNA sequences that translate to the same CDR3. The chain combines TRBV7-9 with TRBJ2-2; D is undetermined. The CDR3 sequence is 15 residues long. CDR1 is SEHNR, CDR2 FQNEAQ, per germline (reference sequence). CDR3 bases read: TGTGCCAGCAGCTTAGCCGAGGTTACTAATGAAAAG. Residues: CASSLAEVTNEK. The entire CDR3 is CASSLAEVTNEKLFF.

CDR3 residues: CASSFYRGHEQFF. CDR3 DNA (partial): TGTGCCAGCAGTTTCTACAGGGGACATGAG. This sequence joins TRBV12-3 or TRBV12-4 and TRBJ2-1; 7 nucleotides align to TRBD1. The read ends 3 residues before the CDR3 terminus; that terminus is restored from the germline J gene. V lost 3 bases and J lost 8; bases outside the gene matches: 4. The CDR3 has 13 residues.

Regarding this clone: At one end, the junction sequence differs from germline, possibly due to a read error. The missing CDR3 end, 3 residues past where the read stops, is filled in from the germline J gene. The chain is built from TRBV18 and TRBJ1-4, with 7 bases lining up with TRBD1. CDR1 and CDR2 (germline): KGHSH, LQKENI. The CDR3 has 14 amino acids. CDR3 loop: CASSPQGNNEKLFF. The covered CDR3 bases are TGTGCCAGCTCTCCACAGGGGAATAATGAAAAA.

In regard to this clone: The DNA ends 3 residues before the CDR3 does, and the rest of the CDR3 is filled in from the germline J gene. The chain couples TRBV2 to TRBJ1-4; 10 nucleotides align to TRBD1. Germline CDR1 is SNHLY and CDR2 is FYNNEI. The CDR3 has 18 amino acids. Partial CDR3 DNA: TGTGCCAGCAGGGCCCTGACAGGGGGCGTCTCTGGGGCCAACGTA. Translating gives CASRALTGGVSGANV. The whole CDR3 protein reads CASRALTGGVSGANVLFF.

About this clone: The read falls 3 residues short of the CDR3 end, and the missing part is taken from the germline J gene. This chain joins TRBV4-1 and TRBJ1-4; unclear D gene. The length of the CDR3 is 15 residues. The germline V gene encodes CDR1 MGHRA and CDR2 YSYEKL. Trimming took 0 bases from V and 4 from J, leaving 9 bases between them. Incomplete CDR3 DNA: TGCGCCAGCAGCCAAGAGGGCAGAGTTAATGAAAAA. As protein: CASSQEGRVNEK. The full-length CDR3 reads as CASSQEGRVNEKLFF.

For this clone: The sequence runs out 3 residues before the end of the CDR3; the remainder is reconstructed from the germline J gene. The gene calls are TRBV28 and TRBJ1-1; possibly TRBD1 for D (6 bases). The CDR3 is 12 residues long. Germline CDR1 and CDR2: MDHEN and SYDVKM. V was clipped by 7 bases and J by 4 bases, with 10 bases between them. The CDR3 here is CASNRVGTEAFF. The sequenced CDR3 bases are TGTGCCAGCAACAGGGTGGGCACTGAA.

Details on this clone: The read terminates 3 residues before the CDR3 end, so the remaining end is supplied by the germline J gene. The V call is TRBV12-3 or TRBV12-4, the J call TRBJ2-2; 10 positions agree with TRBD2. Trimming cost V 7 bases and J 6 bases; bases outside gene matches: 14. This CDR3 comprises 17 residues. The CDR3 is CASTRPPSGSRAGELFF. The DNA read from the CDR3 is TGTGCCAGCACTCGGCCACCTAGCGGGAGTAGAGCCGGGGAG.